These 23 T cell receptor beta chains share one sample of origin, sequenced in a study of cytomegalovirus exposure and HLA in healthy donors. Primers for the PCR totalled 60 Vbeta and 13 Jbeta. Sequencing used immunoSEQ multiplex PCR; TCRdb keeps in-frame clones, though not all of them. Of approximately 160,000 clones in the sample, 70% to 85% were seen once. Source material: PBMCs. The receptor set was obtained from a man between 18 and 29 years old in good health and CMV-seronegative.

Only a few counts were recorded for this clone. J is TRBJ2-5 and V is TRBV7-9, with 12 nucleotides matching TRBD2. This CDR3 is 16 amino acids long. The V gene end was trimmed by 8 bases and the J gene end by 5 bases; junction bases not matched to a gene: 12. Germline V lookup: CDR1 SEHNR, CDR2 FQNEAQ (reference sequence). For the CDR3, the DNA is TGTGCCAGCGGTACCGGGACTAGCGGGTTACTCGAGACCCAGTACTTC. Protein product: CASGTGTSGLLETQYF.

The chain employs TRBV19 and TRBJ2-1; D is perhaps TRBD2 (5 bases). The CDR3 contains 17 residues. V lost 0 bases and J 6 bases, leaving 18 bases between the germline ends. CDR1 LNHDA and CDR2 SQIVND come from the germline V gene (reference sequence). This CDR3 is CASSIDRGAEPGNEQFF. In DNA, the CDR3 is TGTGCCAGTAGTATAGATCGGGGAGCGGAACCCGGCAATGAGCAGTTCTTC.

This clone was detected only once. V and J are TRBV7-9 and TRBJ1-5; D call uncertain. CDR1 and CDR2 (germline): SEHNR, FQNEAQ (reference sequence). V was trimmed by 4 bases and J by 3 bases, leaving 10 bases between them. The CDR3 covers 14 residues. The CDR3 loop reads CASSSPGNNQPQHF. The CDR3 nucleotides are TGTGCCAGCAGCTCGCCAGGTAACAATCAGCCCCAGCATTTT.

This clone appeared a single time. This chain joins TRBV18 and TRBJ2-7; TRBD2 agrees at 7 bases. The CDR3 loop spans 16 amino acids. From germline, CDR1 is KGHSH and CDR2 LQKENI. V lost 4 bases to trimming and J lost 3 bases; unmatched junction nucleotides: 12. The DNA of the CDR3 is TGTGCCAGCTCACGGCTTGGCGGGCCGGGAGGCTACGAGCAGTACTTC. It yields the protein CASSRLGGPGGYEQYF.

The J gene is TRBJ1-2, the V gene TRBV10-3; possibly TRBD1 for D (6 bases). Per germline, CDR1 ENHRY and CDR2 SYGVKD. V shed 4 bases and J shed 4 bases, with 13 bases lying between them. This CDR3 comprises 14 residues. DNA for the CDR3: TGTGCCATCAGTGCACCAGGGGCTTCCTATGGCTACACCTTC. Protein: CAISAPGASYGYTF.

The V and J genes are TRBV2 and TRBJ1-4; 9 bases map to TRBD1. This CDR3 comprises 17 residues. Germline V gene data show CDR1 as SNHLY and CDR2 as FYNNEI. With V trimmed by 9 bases and J by 0 bases, 11 bases remained unmatched. CDR3 DNA: TGTGCCAGTAAGGGACAGGGACCACCCACAACTAATGAAAAACTGTTTTTT. It codes for CASKGQGPPTTNEKLFF.

The chain recombines TRBV10-3 with TRBJ2-7, with a tentative D call TRBD1 (6 bases). The V and J ends lost 6 bases and 3 bases respectively, with 15 bases between them. This CDR3 has 14 amino acids. CDR1 is ENHRY, CDR2 SYGVKD, per germline. The CDR3: CAIREGQGIYEQYF. Here the CDR3 DNA reads TGTGCCATCAGGGAAGGGCAGGGGATCTACGAGCAGTACTTC.

Turning to this clone: Other DNA sequences in the same sample also yield this CDR3. V is TRBV9 and J is TRBJ2-7; 8 bases match TRBD1. The V segment lost 1 base and the J segment 3 bases; nucleotides outside the gene matches: 0. The CDR3 loop spans 13 amino acids. CDR1 is SGDLS and CDR2 is YYNGEE in the germline V gene. The DNA of the CDR3 is TGTGCCAGCAGCGTAACAGGGGGCTACGAGCAGTACTTC. This sequence encodes CASSVTGGYEQYF. Drawing the rest from reference TRBV9 and TRBJ2-7, the complete variable domain is DSGVTQTPKHLITATGQRVTLRCSPRSGDLSVYWYQQSLDQGLQFLIQYYNGEERAKGNILERFSAQQFPDLHSELNLSSLELGDSALYFCASSVTGGYEQYFGPGTRLTVT.

The J gene is TRBJ1-1, the V gene TRBV7-8, with TRBD1 identical over 7 bases. In germline, CDR1 is SGHVS, CDR2 FQNEAQ. Trimming took 4 bases from V and 0 from J; bases not matched to a gene: 11. The CDR3 runs to 17 residues. This chain's CDR3 is CASSSSPSGTVNTEAFF. Written as DNA, the CDR3 is TGTGCCAGCAGCTCATCTCCCTCCGGGACAGTGAACACTGAAGCTTTCTTT.

This chain uses TRBV11-3 with TRBJ2-6; 10 bases are shared with TRBD2. The CDR3 has 18 amino acids. CDR1 is SGHNT and CDR2 is YENEEA in the germline V gene. With 1 base clipped from V and 1 base from J, the junction kept 4 bases outside the gene matches. For the CDR3, the DNA is TGTGCCAGCAGCTTAGGAGCGGGGGGGCCTTCTGGGGCCAACGTCCTGACTTTC. Translation gives CASSLGAGGPSGANVLTF.

The chain couples TRBV19 to TRBJ2-4, with D perhaps TRBD2 (6 bases). The CDR3 runs to 14 residues. Trimming pared 0 bases from V and 7 bases from J, leaving 10 bases between. Germline CDR1 LNHDA, CDR2 SQIVND (reference sequence). The CDR3, as DNA: TGTGCCAGTAGTATAGATCCGGGGAGGAACATTCAGTACTTC. Protein sequence: CASSIDPGRNIQYF.

The chain combines TRBV12-5 with TRBJ1-5, with unresolved D. Trimming took off 2 bases at V and 7 bases at J, with 6 bases between the two ends. From germline, CDR1 is LGHNT and CDR2 FRNRAP. This CDR3 has 12 amino acids. The CDR3 coding sequence is TGTGCTAGTGGTTTGCCGGGACAGCCCCAGCATTTT. Protein product: CASGLPGQPQHF.

CDR3 residues: CASSQPRGGFTGFRIVYTF. The CDR3 DNA reads as TGCGCCAGCAGCCAACCTCGCGGGGGGTTTACGGGGTTTAGGATCGTCTACACCTTC. The rearrangement links TRBV4-1 to TRBJ1-2; the D gene is possibly TRBD1 (5 bases). Between the trimmed V and J ends, which lost 2 bases and 10 bases, there was a span of 32 bases. Germline V gene data show CDR1 as MGHRA and CDR2 as YSYEKL. The CDR3 is 19 residues long.

The chain has TRBV7-3 and TRBJ2-7; 8 bases align to TRBD1. CDR3 length: 15 residues. With V trimmed by 2 bases and J by 0 bases, 3 bases remained unmatched. Per germline, CDR1 SGHTA and CDR2 FQGTGA. CDR3 bases: TGTGCCAGCAGCTTAGACGGGACAGGCTCCTACGAGCAGTACTTC. This encodes CASSLDGTGSYEQYF.

V gene TRBV29-1 combines with J gene TRBJ1-5; TRBD1 might be the D (6 bases). From germline, CDR1 is SQVTM and CDR2 ANQGSEA. V was trimmed by 5 bases and J by 9 bases, leaving 20 bases between them. The CDR3 is made up of 14 amino acids. The CDR3, as DNA: TGCAGCGTTCGGACAGCCTACCCGAGTGGGCCCCAGCATTTT. It translates to CSVRTAYPSGPQHF.

The rearrangement joins TRBV6-6 to TRBJ1-5, with D possibly TRBD1 on 6 matching bases. Trimming left V 6 bases short and J 7 bases short, with 13 bases between. This CDR3 has 13 amino acids. Per the germline V gene, CDR1 is MNHNY and CDR2 is SVGAGI (reference sequence). The CDR3 loop is CASSYTGQQPQHF. CDR3 sequence (DNA): TGTGCCAGCAGCTATACAGGGCAACAGCCCCAGCATTTT.

This clone was seen ten or more times. This rearrangement joins TRBV7-6 to TRBJ1-4; D call uncertain. The V gene's germline CDR1 is SGHVS and CDR2 FNYEAQ. The CDR3 totals 16 residues. V lost 4 bases to trimming and J lost 0 bases, with 12 bases between them. CDR3 in DNA: TGTGCCAGCAGCTCCATAGCGGTTGCAACTAATGAAAAACTGTTTTTT. It translates to CASSSIAVATNEKLFF.

V gene TRBV4-1 combines with J gene TRBJ2-7; 9 bases match TRBD1. V dropped 4 bases and J dropped 6; count of bases not matched to a gene: 7. Germline V gene data show CDR1 as MGHRA and CDR2 as YSYEKL. This CDR3 region has 14 residues. As DNA, the CDR3 is TGCGCCAGCAGCCTGGGACAGGGAGGGGTCGAGCAGTACTTC. Translation: CASSLGQGGVEQYF.

V is TRBV10-3 and J is TRBJ2-5, with 7 bases fitting TRBD1. V shed 6 bases and J 5 bases; nucleotides not matched to a gene: 9. CDR3 length: 14 residues. CDR1 ENHRY and CDR2 SYGVKD come from the germline V gene. CDR3 in DNA: TGTGCCATCAGCCAGACAGGGTCTGGGGAGACCCAGTACTTC. Amino acid sequence: CAISQTGSGETQYF.

The chain links TRBV19 to TRBJ2-1; a weak D match, TRBD2 (5 bases). From germline, CDR1 is LNHDA and CDR2 SQIVND (reference sequence). The CDR3 runs to 14 residues. V lost 5 bases and J 6 bases, leaving 14 bases between the germline ends. Here the CDR3 DNA reads TGTGCCAGTAGTTACAGCGGTATCCGCAATGAGCAGTTCTTC. It codes for CASSYSGIRNEQFF.

This clone came up once. J is TRBJ2-1 and V is TRBV11-3; D ambiguous. CDR1 SGHNT and CDR2 YENEEA come from the germline V gene. V dropped 3 bases and J dropped 4 bases, with 13 bases sitting between them. This CDR3 has 15 residues. CDR3 protein: CASSFYANSYNEQFF. The CDR3 nucleotides read TGTGCCAGCAGCTTTTACGCTAACTCTTACAATGAGCAGTTCTTC.

The chain couples TRBV27 to TRBJ1-3; weak D call: TRBD1 (5 bases). V was trimmed by 6 bases and J by 4 bases, leaving 7 bases between them. The CDR3 is made up of 12 amino acids. CDR1 and CDR2 from the germline V gene are MNHEY and SMNVEV (reference sequence). CDR3 DNA: TGTGCCAGCAGCGGGGGAGGAAACACCATATATTTT. It translates to CASSGGGNTIYF.

The V gene is TRBV5-4, the J gene TRBJ1-2; maybe TRBD1 (5 bases). Trimming stripped 0 bases from V and 3 bases from J, with 9 bases between. The germline gives CDR1 SGHNT, CDR2 YYREEE (reference sequence). This CDR3 spans 14 amino acids. The CDR3 nucleotides read TGTGCCAGCAGCTTGGTGCCCAGGGACTATGGCTACACCTTC. This gives the protein CASSLVPRDYGYTF. Full variable domain (missing parts from reference TRBV5-4 and TRBJ1-2): ETGVTQSPTHLIKTRGQQVTLRCSSQSGHNTVSWYQQALGQGPQFIFQYYREEENGRGNFPPRFSGLQFPNYSSELNVNALELDDSALYLCASSLVPRDYGYTFGSGTRLTVV.